Listed here are 17 T cell receptor beta chains from one sample, sequenced in a study of blood T cell repertoires in COVID-19. This table comes from immunoSEQ multiplex PCR, and its TCRdb copy is limited to in-frame clones, with some not included. The sample yields fewer than 250,000 clones, roughly 87% seen once. Material for sequencing was PBMCs or T cells enriched from blood (not recorded which). These receptors were obtained from a woman under 40 with acute COVID-19.

Comments on this clone: The final CDR3 position lacks the conserved phenylalanine or tryptophan, pointing to a likely read error. Because the CDR3's place on the DNA is in doubt, the DNA is left out and the CDR3 is given as listed by TCRdb. This sequence joins TRBV6-5 and TRBJ1-1; the table's D gene call, TRBD1, was not cross checked with the DNA. Germline CDR1 is MNHEY and CDR2 is SVGAGI. The CDR3 is 11 amino acids long, termini counted. The chain's CDR3 is CASSSTSGQAL.

In regard to this clone: The sample has other DNA sequences that encode this CDR3 too. V and J are TRBV3-1 (or the pseudogene TRBV3-2) and TRBJ2-7; TRBD1 matches 7 bases. This CDR3 spans 14 amino acids. V lost 4 bases and J lost 1; bases outside the gene matches: 4. The V gene's germline CDR1 is LGHDT and CDR2 YNNKEL (reference sequence). The chain's CDR3 is CASSRDRASYEQYF. CDR3 DNA: TGTGCCAGCAGCCGAGACAGGGCGTCCTACGAGCAGTACTTC.

The chain carries TRBV5-1 and TRBJ2-3; TRBD2 aligns across 8 bases. CDR1 SGHRS and CDR2 YFSETQ come from the germline V gene. The CDR3 loop spans 14 amino acids. The junction had 1 base not matched to a gene; V was cut back by 0 bases and J by 4 bases. CDR3 amino acids: CASSLAGGADTQYF. DNA for the CDR3: TGCGCCAGCAGCTTGGCGGGGGGGGCAGATACGCAGTATTTT.

The V call is TRBV6-1, the J call TRBJ1-1; D is unclear. The CDR3 loop spans 15 amino acids. The germline gives CDR1 MNHNS, CDR2 SASEGT. V dropped 1 base and J dropped 4 bases, with 13 bases sitting between them. The CDR3 bases are TGTGCCAGCAGTGAAGGATTTGGGGAGGGCACTGAAGCTTTCTTT. Encoded protein: CASSEGFGEGTEAFF.

The J gene is TRBJ2-7, the V gene TRBV6-1; TRBD1 aligns across 10 bases. Germline CDR1 reads MNHNS; CDR2 reads SASEGT. This CDR3 contains 16 residues. With 0 bases clipped from V and 5 bases from J, the junction kept 7 bases outside the gene matches. This CDR3 is CASSEAAGTGADEQYF. DNA of the CDR3: TGTGCCAGCAGTGAAGCGGCTGGGACAGGGGCGGACGAGCAGTACTTC.

DNA of the CDR3: TGTGCCTGGACAGGGTTTTGGTTGTCGGGGGAGCTGTTTTTT. As protein: CAWTGFWLSGELFF. The J gene is TRBJ2-2, the V gene TRBV30; possibly TRBD1 for D (5 bases). Germline V CDR1 and CDR2: GTSNPN, SVGIG (reference sequence). V lost 4 bases to trimming and J lost 8 bases, with 17 bases between them. The CDR3 runs 14 residues.

V gene TRBV10-3 combines with J gene TRBJ1-2, with D possibly matching TRBD1 (6 bases). Per the germline V gene, CDR1 is ENHRY and CDR2 is SYGVKD. V lost 0 bases and J 1 base, leaving 12 bases between the germline ends. The CDR3 has 16 residues. CDR3: CAISESTRGINYGYTF. The CDR3 coding sequence is TGTGCCATCAGTGAGTCGACGAGGGGGATTAACTATGGCTACACCTTC.

The rearrangement links TRBV27 to TRBJ2-6; 9 bases line up with TRBD1. CDR1 is MNHEY, CDR2 SMNVEV, per germline (reference sequence). The V gene end was trimmed by 2 bases and the J gene end by 4 bases; junction bases not matched to a gene: 15. The CDR3 has 20 residues. CDR3 sequence (DNA): TGTGCCAGCAGTTTAGTTGCCGGGACAGGGATGCCAGAAGGGGCCAACGTCCTGACTTTC. It codes for CASSLVAGTGMPEGANVLTF. Combining the CDR3 with reference TRBV27 and TRBJ2-6 gives the whole variable domain EAQVTQNPRYLITVTGKKLTVTCSQNMNHEYMSWYRQDPGLGLRQIYYSMNVEVTDKGDVPEGYKVSRKEKRNFPLILESPSPNQTSLYFCASSLVAGTGMPEGANVLTFGAGSRLTVL.

The rearrangement joins TRBV6-6 to TRBJ1-5; 8 nucleotides match TRBD1. Germline trimming cut 6 bases from V and 7 bases from J; bases unmatched to any gene: 8. Germline values: CDR1 MNHNY, CDR2 SVGAGI (reference sequence). This CDR3 contains 14 residues. CDR3 residues: CASSEDRVYQPQHF. CDR3 nucleotide sequence: TGTGCCAGCAGCGAGGACAGGGTGTACCAGCCCCAGCATTTT.

A single count supports this clone. The chain has TRBV5-5 and TRBJ1-5; possible D gene TRBD1, 6 bases. The CDR3 extends over 15 amino acids. V lost 2 bases to trimming and J lost 4 bases, with 13 bases between them. Germline lookup yields CDR1 SGHKS and CDR2 YYEKEE (reference sequence). The CDR3 bases are TGTGCCAGCAGCTTTGCGACAGGCGGGAATCAGCCCCAGCATTTT. This encodes CASSFATGGNQPQHF.

The chain has TRBV28 and TRBJ1-6; 7 nucleotides line up with TRBD1. There are 15 residues in the CDR3. V trimming: 4 bases; J trimming: 7 bases; junction bases outside the gene matches: 7. Per the germline V gene, CDR1 is MDHEN and CDR2 is SYDVKM. The CDR3 sequence: CASSSTGVGNSPLHF. CDR3 nucleotides: TGTGCCAGCAGTTCAACAGGGGTCGGGAATTCACCCCTCCACTTT.

V and J are TRBV6-1 and TRBJ2-5; the match to TRBD2 covers 9 bases. From germline, CDR1 is MNHNS and CDR2 SASEGT. The ends lost 1 base at V and 2 bases at J; junction bases unmatched: 5. This CDR3 region has 16 residues. CDR3 DNA: TGTGCCAGCAGTGAAGGAATGGCGGGGGGGCAAGAGACCCAGTACTTC. The encoded protein is CASSEGMAGGQETQYF.

The chain joins TRBV19 to TRBJ2-1, with TRBD2 identical over 11 bases. The CDR3 extends over 19 amino acids. Germline V CDR1 and CDR2: LNHDA, SQIVND (reference sequence). The V gene end was trimmed by 8 bases and the J gene end by 4 bases; junction bases not matched to a gene: 19. The CDR3 nucleotides read TGTGCCAGTTGCAGCTCCGAGGTAGCGGGGGGGCGGTCATACAATGAGCAGTTCTTC. Translation: CASCSSEVAGGRSYNEQFF.

This clone has just a few counts. V usage is TRBV4-1 and J usage is TRBJ2-5; 9 bases agree with TRBD1. The length of the CDR3 is 14 residues. The germline V gene has CDR1 MGHRA and CDR2 YSYEKL. After removal of 1 base from V and 6 bases from J, the junction contained 3 bases not matched to a gene. The CDR3 nucleotides read TGCGCCAGCAGCCAAGGGGACAGGGACCAGACCCAGTACTTC. This sequence encodes CASSQGDRDQTQYF.

The chain links TRBV4-1 to TRBJ2-1; 8 nucleotides line up with TRBD1. Losses at the gene ends were 1 base for V and 4 bases for J; bases not matched to a gene: 9. CDR3 size: 17 residues. Germline loops: CDR1 MGHRA, CDR2 YSYEKL. The CDR3: CASSQVGGTGAYNEQFF. DNA for the CDR3: TGCGCCAGCAGCCAAGTTGGGGGGACAGGCGCTTACAATGAGCAGTTCTTC.

This sequence joins TRBV11-3 and TRBJ2-1, with 10 bases fitting TRBD1. CDR3 length: 15 residues. Germline-derived CDR1 and CDR2 are SGHNT and YENEEA. With V trimmed by 5 bases and J by 5 bases, 6 bases remained unmatched. This chain's CDR3 is CASSPSGTGDNEQFF. The CDR3, as DNA: TGTGCCAGCAGCCCCTCCGGGACAGGGGACAATGAGCAGTTCTTC.

V is TRBV12-3 or TRBV12-4 and J is TRBJ2-7; D is perhaps TRBD1 (6 bases). This CDR3 comprises 13 residues. Trimming removed 5 bases from V and 2 bases from J, with 10 bases in between. The CDR3 here is CASSHRVAYEQYF. The CDR3 DNA is TGTGCCAGCAGTCACAGGGTGGCCTACGAGCAGTACTTC.